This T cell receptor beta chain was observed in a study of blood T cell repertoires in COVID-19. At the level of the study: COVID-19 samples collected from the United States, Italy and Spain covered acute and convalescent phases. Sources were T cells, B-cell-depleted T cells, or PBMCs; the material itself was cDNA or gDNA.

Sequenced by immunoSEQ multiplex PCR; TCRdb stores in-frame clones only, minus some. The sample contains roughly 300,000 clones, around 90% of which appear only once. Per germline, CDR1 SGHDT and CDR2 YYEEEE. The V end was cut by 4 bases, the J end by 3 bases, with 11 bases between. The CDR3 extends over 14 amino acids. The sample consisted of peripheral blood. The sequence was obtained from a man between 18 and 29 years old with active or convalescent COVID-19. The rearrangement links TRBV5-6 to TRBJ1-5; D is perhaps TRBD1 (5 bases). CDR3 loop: CASSQGGLNQPQHF. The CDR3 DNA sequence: TGTGCCAGCAGCCAGGGAGGTCTCAATCAGCCCCAGCATTTT.